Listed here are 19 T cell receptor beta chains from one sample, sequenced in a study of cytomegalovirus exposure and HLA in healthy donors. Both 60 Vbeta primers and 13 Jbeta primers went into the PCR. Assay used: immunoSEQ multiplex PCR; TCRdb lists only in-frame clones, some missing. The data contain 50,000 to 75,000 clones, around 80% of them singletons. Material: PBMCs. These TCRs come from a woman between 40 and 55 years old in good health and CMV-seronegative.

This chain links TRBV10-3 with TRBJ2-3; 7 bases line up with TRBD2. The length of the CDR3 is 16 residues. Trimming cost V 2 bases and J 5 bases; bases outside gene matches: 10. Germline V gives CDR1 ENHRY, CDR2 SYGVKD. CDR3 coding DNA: TGTGCCATCAGTGAGGCATCGGGGATAGCGGGAGATACGCAGTATTTT. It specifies CAISEASGIAGDTQYF.

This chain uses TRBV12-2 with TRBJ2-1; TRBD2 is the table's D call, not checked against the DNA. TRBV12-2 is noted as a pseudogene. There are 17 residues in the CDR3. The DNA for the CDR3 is TGTGCAAGTCGCATCTCCACCTTAGCGGGAGCTATTAATGAGCAGTTCTTC. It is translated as CASRISTLAGAINEQFF.

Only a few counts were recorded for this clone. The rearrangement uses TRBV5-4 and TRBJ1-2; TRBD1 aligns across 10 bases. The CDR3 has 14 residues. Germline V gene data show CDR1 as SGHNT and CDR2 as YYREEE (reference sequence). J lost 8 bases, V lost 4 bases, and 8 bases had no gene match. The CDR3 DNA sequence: TGTGCCAGCAGCGTGGGGACAGGGGTAGGCGGCTACACCTTC. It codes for CASSVGTGVGGYTF.

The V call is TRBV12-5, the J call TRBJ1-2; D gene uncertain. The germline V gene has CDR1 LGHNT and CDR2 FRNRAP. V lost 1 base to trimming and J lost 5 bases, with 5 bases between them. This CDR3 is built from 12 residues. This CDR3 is CASGLGTYGYTF. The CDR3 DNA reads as TGTGCTAGTGGTTTGGGCACTTATGGCTACACCTTC.

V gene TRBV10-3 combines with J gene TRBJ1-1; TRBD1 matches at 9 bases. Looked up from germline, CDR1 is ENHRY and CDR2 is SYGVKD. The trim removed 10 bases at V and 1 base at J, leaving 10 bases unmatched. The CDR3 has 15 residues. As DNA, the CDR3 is TGTGCCACCGGTGACAGGGGGATTGGGAACACTGAAGCTTTCTTT. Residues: CATGDRGIGNTEAFF.

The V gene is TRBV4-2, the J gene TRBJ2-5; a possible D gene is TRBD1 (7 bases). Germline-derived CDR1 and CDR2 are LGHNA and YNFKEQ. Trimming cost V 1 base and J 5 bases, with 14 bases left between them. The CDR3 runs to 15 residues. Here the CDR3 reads CASSQAPTGRETQYF. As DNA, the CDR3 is TGTGCCAGCAGCCAAGCCCCGACAGGGAGGGAGACCCAGTACTTC.

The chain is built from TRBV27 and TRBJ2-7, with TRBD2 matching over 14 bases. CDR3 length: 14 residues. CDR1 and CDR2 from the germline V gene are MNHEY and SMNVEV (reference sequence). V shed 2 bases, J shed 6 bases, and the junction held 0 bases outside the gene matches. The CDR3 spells CASSLGTSGSEQYF. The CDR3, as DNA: TGTGCCAGCAGTTTAGGGACTAGCGGGAGCGAGCAGTACTTC.

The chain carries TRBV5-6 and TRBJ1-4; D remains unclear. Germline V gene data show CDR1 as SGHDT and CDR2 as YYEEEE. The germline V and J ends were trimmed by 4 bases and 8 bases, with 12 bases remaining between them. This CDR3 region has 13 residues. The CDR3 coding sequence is TGTGCCAGCAGCCGGAGAGGCGGAGAAAAACTGTTTTTT. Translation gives CASSRRGGEKLFF.

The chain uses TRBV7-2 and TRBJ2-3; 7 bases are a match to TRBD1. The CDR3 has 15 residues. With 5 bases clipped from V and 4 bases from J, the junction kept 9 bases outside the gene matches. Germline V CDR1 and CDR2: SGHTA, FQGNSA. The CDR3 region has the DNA TGTGCCAGCAGCACCGACCGGACAGGTTCAGATACGCAGTATTTT. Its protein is CASSTDRTGSDTQYF.

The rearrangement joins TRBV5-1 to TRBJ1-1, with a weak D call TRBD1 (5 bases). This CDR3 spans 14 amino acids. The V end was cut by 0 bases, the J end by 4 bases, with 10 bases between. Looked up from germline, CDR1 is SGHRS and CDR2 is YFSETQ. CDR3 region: CASSLVGESTEAFF. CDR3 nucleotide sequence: TGCGCCAGCAGCTTGGTAGGGGAAAGCACTGAAGCTTTCTTT. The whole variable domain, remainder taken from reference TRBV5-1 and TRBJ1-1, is KAGVTQTPRYLIKTRGQQVTLSCSPISGHRSVSWYQQTPGQGLQFLFEYFSETQRNKGNFPGRFSGRQFSNSRSEMNVSTLELGDSALYLCASSLVGESTEAFFGQGTRLTVV.

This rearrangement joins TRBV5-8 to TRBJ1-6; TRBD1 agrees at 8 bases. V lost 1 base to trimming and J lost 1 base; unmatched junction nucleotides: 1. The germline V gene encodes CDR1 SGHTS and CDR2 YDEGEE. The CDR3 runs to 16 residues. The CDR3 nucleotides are TGTGCCAGCAGCTTGCACAGGGGGTCCTATAATTCACCCCTCCACTTT. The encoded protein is CASSLHRGSYNSPLHF.

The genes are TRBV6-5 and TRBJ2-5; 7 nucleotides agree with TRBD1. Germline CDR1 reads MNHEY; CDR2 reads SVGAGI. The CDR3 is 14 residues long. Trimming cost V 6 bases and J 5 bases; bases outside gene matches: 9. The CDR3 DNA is TGTGCCAGCAGACCTCCAGACAGGGCGGAGACCCAGTACTTC. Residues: CASRPPDRAETQYF.

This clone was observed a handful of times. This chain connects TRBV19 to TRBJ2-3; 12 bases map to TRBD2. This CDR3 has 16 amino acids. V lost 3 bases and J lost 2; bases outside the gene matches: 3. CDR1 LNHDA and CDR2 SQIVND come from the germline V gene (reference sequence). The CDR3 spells CASSIRTSGDTDTQYF. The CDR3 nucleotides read TGTGCCAGTAGTATCCGGACTAGCGGGGACACAGATACGCAGTATTTT. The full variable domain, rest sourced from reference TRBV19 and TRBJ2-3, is DGGITQSPKYLFRKEGQNVTLSCEQNLNHDAMYWYRQDPGQGLRLIYYSQIVNDFQKGDIAEGYSVSREKKESFPLTVTSAQKNPTAFYLCASSIRTSGDTDTQYFGPGTRLTVL.

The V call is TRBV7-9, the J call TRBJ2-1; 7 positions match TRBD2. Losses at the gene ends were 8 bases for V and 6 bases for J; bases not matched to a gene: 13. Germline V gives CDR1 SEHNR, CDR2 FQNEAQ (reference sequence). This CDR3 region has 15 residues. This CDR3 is CASLREGSRGNEQFF. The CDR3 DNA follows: TGTGCCAGCTTAAGGGAGGGTTCGCGAGGCAATGAGCAGTTCTTC.

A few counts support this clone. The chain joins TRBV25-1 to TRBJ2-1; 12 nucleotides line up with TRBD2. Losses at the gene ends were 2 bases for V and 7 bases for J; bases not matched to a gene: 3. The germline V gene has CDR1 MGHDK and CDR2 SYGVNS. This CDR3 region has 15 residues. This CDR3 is CASSETSGRWNEQFF. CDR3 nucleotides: TGTGCCAGCAGTGAAACTAGCGGGAGGTGGAATGAGCAGTTCTTC. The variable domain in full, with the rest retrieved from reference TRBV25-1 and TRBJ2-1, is EADIYQTPRYLVIGTGKKITLECSQTMGHDKMYWYQQDPGMELHLIHYSYGVNSTEKGDLSSESTVSRIRTEHFPLTLESARPSHTSQYLCASSETSGRWNEQFFGPGTRLTVL.

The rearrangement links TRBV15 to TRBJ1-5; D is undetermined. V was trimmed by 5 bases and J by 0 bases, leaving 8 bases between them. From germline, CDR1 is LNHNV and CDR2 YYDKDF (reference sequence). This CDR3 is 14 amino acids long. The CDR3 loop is CATSPSYSNQPQHF. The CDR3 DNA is TGTGCCACCAGCCCTTCTTATAGCAATCAGCCCCAGCATTTT.

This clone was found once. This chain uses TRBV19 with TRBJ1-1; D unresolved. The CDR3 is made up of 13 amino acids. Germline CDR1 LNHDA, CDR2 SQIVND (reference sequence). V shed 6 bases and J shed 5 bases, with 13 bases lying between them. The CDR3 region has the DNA TGTGCCAGTAGCCGGGTACTGAGGACTGAAGCTTTCTTT. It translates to CASSRVLRTEAFF.

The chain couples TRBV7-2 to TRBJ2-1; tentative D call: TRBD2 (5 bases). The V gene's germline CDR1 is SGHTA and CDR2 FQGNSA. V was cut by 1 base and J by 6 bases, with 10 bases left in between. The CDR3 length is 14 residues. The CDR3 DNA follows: TGTGCCAGCAGCTTAGTGGGTGGGAGCAATGAGCAGTTCTTC. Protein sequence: CASSLVGGSNEQFF.

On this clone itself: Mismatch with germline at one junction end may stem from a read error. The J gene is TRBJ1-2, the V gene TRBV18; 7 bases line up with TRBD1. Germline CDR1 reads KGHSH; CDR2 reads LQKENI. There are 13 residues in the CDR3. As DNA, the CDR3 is TGTGCCAGCTCACCAGACAGGGCCCATGGCTACACTTTC. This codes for CASSPDRAHGYTF.